This is a list of T cell receptor beta chains from one sample in a study of beta chain features in type 1 diabetes. Profiling relied on immunoSEQ multiplex PCR, and the TCRdb table lists in-frame clones only, not all of them. The sample yields fewer than 300,000 clones, roughly 20% seen once. Material for sequencing was naive CD4+ T cells from blood. The receptors were sampled from a woman aged 40 to 50 with type 1 diabetes. Both conserved end residues are part of each CDR3. A D gene is named only where the DNA matches it firmly. Not every row has a clone size; where given, it reads once, few, many or a size class.

TRBV18	TRBD1	TRBJ2-1	NA	CASTTGLDNEQFF	TGTGCCAGCACGACAGGGTTGGACAATGAGCAGTTCTTC
TRBV30	TRBD2	TRBJ2-3	NA	CAWIGLAGGADTQYF	TGTGCCTGGATCGGACTAGCGGGAGGTGCGGATACGCAGTATTTT
TRBV7-9	TRBD1	TRBJ2-1	few	CASSHEQGKQFF	TGTGCCAGCAGCCACGAACAGGGGAAGCAGTTCTTC
TRBV9	TRBD1	TRBJ1-2	NA	CASSRTGENYGYTF	TGTGCCAGCAGCCGGACAGGGGAAAACTATGGCTACACCTTC
TRBV7-2	NA	TRBJ2-6	few	CASSPSLGGSGANVLTF	TGTGCCAGCAGCCCGTCGCTGGGAGGCTCTGGGGCCAACGTCCTGACTTTC
TRBV15	TRBD2	TRBJ2-7	few	CATSRDTAGGPYEQYF	TGTGCCACCAGCAGAGATACAGCGGGAGGGCCCTACGAGCAGTACTTC
TRBV29-1	TRBD1	TRBJ1-2	NA	CSVEQGGSGYGYTF	TGCAGCGTTGAACAGGGGGGAAGTGGGTATGGCTACACCTTC
TRBV7-3	TRBD1	TRBJ1-2	few	CASSPDRGYGYTF	TGTGCCAGCAGCCCCGACAGGGGCTATGGCTACACCTTC
TRBV6-5	NA	TRBJ2-7	NA	CASSQVSSTQEQYF	TGTGCCAGCTCTCAAGTTTCCTCTACACAGGAGCAGTACTTC
TRBV29-1	NA	TRBJ2-3	few	CSVGLKRDTQYF	TGCAGCGTTGGGTTGAAGCGCGATACGCAGTATTTT
TRBV7-3	NA	TRBJ1-6	NA	CASSLNPGQNSPLHF	TGTGCCAGCAGCTTAAACCCCGGACAGAATTCACCCCTCCACTTT
TRBV2	NA	TRBJ2-4	NA	CASSESVAKNIQYF	TGTGCCAGCAGTGAATCGGTAGCCAAAAACATTCAGTACTTC
TRBV11-3	TRBD2	TRBJ2-3	NA	CASSPSGGPTDTQYF	TGTGCCAGCAGCCCGAGCGGGGGGCCCACAGATACGCAGTATTTT
TRBV27	TRBD1	TRBJ2-7	few	CASSPWTGNGYEQYF	TGTGCCAGCAGTCCCTGGACAGGGAACGGGTACGAGCAGTACTTC
TRBV19	TRBD2	TRBJ2-1	few	CASMRLAGNEQFF	TGTGCCAGTATGAGGCTAGCGGGAAATGAGCAGTTCTTC
TRBV18	NA	TRBJ2-7	NA	CASSPGISGLQYEQYF	TGTGCCAGCTCACCAGGTATCAGCGGGCTACAATACGAGCAGTACTTC
TRBV28	NA	TRBJ1-4	few	CASSHGTTNEKLFF	TGTGCCAGCAGCCACGGGACAACTAATGAAAAACTGTTTTTT
TRBV9	NA	TRBJ1-3	once	CASSLTGTGNTIYF	TGTGCCAGCAGCTTAACAGGGACTGGAAACACCATATATTTT
TRBV29-1	TRBD1	TRBJ2-5	NA	CSVETGWETQYF	TGCAGCGTCGAGACAGGGTGGGAGACCCAGTACTTC
TRBV28	TRBD1	TRBJ2-5	NA	CASAPGQVQETQYF	TGTGCCAGCGCCCCGGGACAGGTACAAGAGACCCAGTACTTC
TRBV14	NA	TRBJ1-5	few	CASSQGNSNQPQHF	TGTGCCAGCAGCCAGGGCAATAGCAATCAGCCCCAGCATTTT
TRBV2	NA	TRBJ2-3	few	CASSDATRGTDTQYF	TGTGCCAGCAGTGACGCGACTAGAGGCACAGATACGCAGTATTTT
TRBV2	TRBD1	TRBJ2-2	NA	CASRTDRGSPGELFF	TGTGCCAGCAGGACGGACAGGGGTAGTCCCGGGGAGCTGTTTTTT
TRBV18	NA	TRBJ1-2	NA	CASSPPTANYGYTF	TGTGCCAGCTCCCCGCCGACAGCGAACTATGGCTACACCTTC
TRBV7-2	NA	TRBJ2-5	NA	CASSGGAGQETQYF	TGTGCCAGCAGCGGCGGGGCAGGCCAAGAGACCCAGTACTTC
TRBV7-2	NA	TRBJ2-3	NA	CASSLGGASRDTQYF	TGTGCCAGCAGCTTAGGCGGGGCCAGCCGGGATACGCAGTATTTT
TRBV19	NA	TRBJ2-5	NA	CASSIPSQETQYF	TGTGCCAGTAGTATCCCCAGTCAAGAGACCCAGTACTTC
TRBV2	NA	TRBJ1-1	once	CASSVSTTAGTEAFF	TGTGCCAGCAGTGTCAGCACGACAGCGGGCACTGAAGCTTTCTTT
TRBV5-1	NA	TRBJ1-2	few	CASSLDSSLYGYTF	TGCGCCAGCAGCTTGGACAGTTCTTTATATGGCTACACCTTC
TRBV4-1	NA	TRBJ2-3	NA	CASSQDREVLGTDTQYF	TGCGCCAGCAGCCAAGATCGCGAAGTCTTGGGCACAGATACGCAGTATTTT
TRBV18	NA	TRBJ2-7	NA	CASSPGERYEQYF	TGTGCCAGCTCACCCGGGGAGCGCTACGAGCAGTACTTC
TRBV18	TRBD1	TRBJ2-4	few	CASSPGQGPNIQYF	TGTGCCAGCTCACCCGGACAGGGTCCAAACATTCAGTACTTC
TRBV7-9	NA	TRBJ2-2	NA	CASSFGDGELFF	TGTGCCAGCAGCTTCGGGGACGGGGAGCTGTTTTTT
TRBV6-5	NA	TRBJ2-7	few	CASRPESGSTDEQYF	TGTGCCAGCAGACCAGAAAGCGGGTCCACTGACGAGCAGTACTTC
TRBV7-2	TRBD1	TRBJ2-5	NA	CASSQGQAETQYF	TGTGCCAGCAGCCAGGGACAGGCAGAGACCCAGTACTTC
TRBV27	TRBD1	TRBJ2-1	NA	CASTSDRENEQFF	TGTGCCAGCACTTCGGACAGGGAGAATGAGCAGTTCTTC
TRBV15	NA	TRBJ2-7	few	CATSRDQGAEQYF	TGTGCCACCAGCAGAGATCAAGGGGCCGAACAGTACTTC
TRBV29-1	NA	TRBJ1-2	few	CSLKGAGRKGYTF	TGCAGCCTTAAAGGGGCAGGGCGAAAAGGCTACACCTTC
TRBV5-4	NA	TRBJ2-3	few	CASRSWGPDTQYF	TGTGCCAGCAGGTCGTGGGGGCCAGATACGCAGTATTTT
TRBV30	NA	TRBJ2-3	few	CASSLGQGGTDTQYF	TGTGCCTCTTCCCTCGGGCAGGGCGGCACAGATACGCAGTATTTT
TRBV5-1	NA	TRBJ1-1	NA	CASSLGTENTEAFF	TGCGCCAGCAGCTTGGGGACAGAGAACACTGAAGCTTTCTTT
TRBV5-4	TRBD2	TRBJ2-7	NA	CASSLAGGLYEQYF	TGTGCCAGCAGCTTAGCGGGGGGGCTGTACGAGCAGTACTTC
TRBV7-2	NA	TRBJ2-1	few	CASSLAGRRHNEQFF	TGTGCCAGCAGCTTAGCGGGGAGGAGGCACAATGAGCAGTTCTTC
TRBV14	NA	TRBJ2-3	NA	CASSHVGGNTDTQYF	TGTGCCAGCAGCCATGTCGGAGGAAACACAGATACGCAGTATTTT
TRBV4-1	NA	TRBJ1-6	few	CASSQDRTGPGNSPLHF	TGCGCCAGCAGCCAAGATAGAACGGGTCCAGGGAATTCACCCCTCCACTTT
TRBV29-1	NA	TRBJ1-4	few	CSVERQGNEKLFF	TGCAGCGTTGAACGTCAGGGAAATGAAAAACTGTTTTTT
TRBV18	TRBD1	TRBJ1-2	NA	CASSLGQGHGYTF	TGTGCCAGCTCCCTCGGACAGGGCCACGGCTACACCTTC
TRBV21-1	NA	TRBJ2-3	few	CASSSTSTDTQYF	TGTGCCAGCAGCAGTACTAGCACAGATACGCAGTATTTT
TRBV5-1	NA	TRBJ2-2	few	CASCPGNTGELFF	TGCGCCAGCTGCCCGGGGAACACCGGGGAGCTGTTTTTT